The 9 T cell receptor beta chains below were found in one sample sequenced in a study of blood T cell repertoires in COVID-19. The data were produced by immunoSEQ multiplex PCR, yet TCRdb's version contains in-frame clones alone and is incomplete. This table has some 56,000 clones, more than 70% appearing once. The sequenced sample was peripheral blood. The source is a man in his 60s with acute or convalescent COVID-19.

In its sample, this clone was seen a few times. The chain combines TRBV7-9 with TRBJ1-6, with 7 bases lining up with TRBD1. The germline CDR1 and CDR2 sequences are SEHNR and FQNEAQ (reference sequence). Trimming removed 4 bases from V and 7 bases from J; junction bases left unmatched: 4. The CDR3 is 14 residues long. CDR3 protein: CASSWDRLNSPLHF. CDR3 nucleotides: TGTGCCAGCAGCTGGGACAGACTGAATTCACCCCTCCACTTT.

The chain couples TRBV18 to TRBJ1-1; D might be TRBD1 (5 bases). The germline gives CDR1 KGHSH, CDR2 LQKENI. V dropped 6 bases and J dropped 5 bases, with 13 bases sitting between them. This CDR3 contains 13 residues. The CDR3 DNA follows: TGTGCCAGCTCCCCCAGGGAAAGTACTGAAGCTTTCTTT. Translated: CASSPRESTEAFF. Full variable domain (missing parts from reference TRBV18 and TRBJ1-1): NAGVMQNPRHLVRRRGQEARLRCSPMKGHSHVYWYRQLPEEGLKFMVYLQKENIIDESGMPKERFSAEFPKEGPSILRIQQVVRGDSAAYFCASSPRESTEAFFGQGTRLTVV.

This chain uses TRBV4-2 with TRBJ2-2, with TRBD2 matching over 10 bases. V dropped 1 base and J dropped 3; count of bases not matched to a gene: 8. The CDR3 runs 18 residues. CDR1 and CDR2 (germline): LGHNA, YNFKEQ. CDR3 loop: CASSQGGAGGPDTGELFF. In DNA form, the CDR3 reads TGTGCCAGCAGCCAAGGGGGAGCGGGGGGGCCTGACACCGGGGAGCTGTTTTTT.

The chain links TRBV5-8 to TRBJ2-7, with 12 bases aligning to TRBD1. This CDR3 has 16 residues. Germline V gene lookup returns CDR1 SGHTS and CDR2 YDEGEE. The J segment lost 3 bases and the V segment lost 3 bases, leaving 7 bases of the junction unmatched. CDR3 region: CASSSTGTGGFYEQYF. The DNA of the CDR3 is TGTGCCAGCAGCTCAACCGGGACAGGGGGCTTCTACGAGCAGTACTTC.

The chain carries TRBV5-5 and TRBJ1-5; D is undetermined. Germline CDR1 reads SGHKS; CDR2 reads YYEKEE (reference sequence). This CDR3 comprises 13 residues. V shed 2 bases and J shed 3 bases, with 6 bases lying between them. This CDR3 is CASSFGDNQPQHF. CDR3 bases: TGTGCCAGCAGCTTTGGAGACAATCAGCCCCAGCATTTT. The full variable domain, completed using reference TRBV5-5 and TRBJ1-5, is DAGVTQSPTHLIKTRGQQVTLRCSPISGHKSVSWYQQVLGQGPQFIFQYYEKEERGRGNFPDRFSARQFPNYSSELNVNALLLGDSALYLCASSFGDNQPQHFGDGTRLSIL.

This sequence joins TRBV5-1 and TRBJ2-3, with D hard to call. Looked up from germline, CDR1 is SGHRS and CDR2 is YFSETQ. The CDR3 contains 15 residues. V was trimmed by 0 bases and J by 2 bases, leaving 10 bases between them. CDR3 amino acids: CASSLVGGHTDTQYF. The CDR3 DNA reads TGCGCCAGCAGCTTGGTTGGCGGCCACACAGATACGCAGTATTTT.

The chain combines TRBV5-1 with TRBJ1-3; D is possibly TRBD1 (6 bases). Germline V gives CDR1 SGHRS, CDR2 YFSETQ. The CDR3 covers 16 residues. V gave up 0 bases and J gave up 4 bases, with 14 bases separating them. Here the CDR3 reads CASSLGLGTLGNTIYF. In DNA, the CDR3 is TGCGCCAGCAGCTTGGGTCTCGGGACACTCGGAAACACCATATATTTT.

In its sample, this clone was seen a few times. The chain combines TRBV5-1 with TRBJ1-1, with D perhaps TRBD1 (5 bases). The CDR3 contains 13 residues. The germline CDR1 and CDR2 sequences are SGHRS and YFSETQ. Trimming shortened V by 2 bases and J by 2 bases, and 7 bases separated the two germline ends. CDR3 nucleotide sequence: TGCGCCAGCAGCTTTGGGGCCAACACTGAAGCTTTCTTT. Translated: CASSFGANTEAFF.

The V call is TRBV6-5, the J call TRBJ2-3; weak D call: TRBD1 (5 bases). The germline V gene encodes CDR1 MNHEY and CDR2 SVGAGI. This CDR3 is built from 13 residues. The V end lost 5 bases, the J end lost 7 bases, and 13 bases lay between the germline ends. CDR3 amino acids: CASSPRGAYTQYF. The CDR3 nucleotides read TGTGCCAGCAGTCCCCGTGGGGCTTATACGCAGTATTTT.